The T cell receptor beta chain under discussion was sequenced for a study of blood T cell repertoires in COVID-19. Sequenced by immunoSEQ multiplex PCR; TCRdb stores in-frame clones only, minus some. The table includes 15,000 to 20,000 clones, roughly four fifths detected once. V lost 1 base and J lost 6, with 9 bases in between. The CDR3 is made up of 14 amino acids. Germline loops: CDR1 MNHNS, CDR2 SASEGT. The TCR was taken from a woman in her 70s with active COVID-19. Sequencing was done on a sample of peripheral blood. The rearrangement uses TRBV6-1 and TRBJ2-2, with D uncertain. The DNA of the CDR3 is TGTGCCAGCAGTGAAGGATGGCTCGCCGGGGAGCTGTTTTTT. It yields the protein CASSEGWLAGELFF.